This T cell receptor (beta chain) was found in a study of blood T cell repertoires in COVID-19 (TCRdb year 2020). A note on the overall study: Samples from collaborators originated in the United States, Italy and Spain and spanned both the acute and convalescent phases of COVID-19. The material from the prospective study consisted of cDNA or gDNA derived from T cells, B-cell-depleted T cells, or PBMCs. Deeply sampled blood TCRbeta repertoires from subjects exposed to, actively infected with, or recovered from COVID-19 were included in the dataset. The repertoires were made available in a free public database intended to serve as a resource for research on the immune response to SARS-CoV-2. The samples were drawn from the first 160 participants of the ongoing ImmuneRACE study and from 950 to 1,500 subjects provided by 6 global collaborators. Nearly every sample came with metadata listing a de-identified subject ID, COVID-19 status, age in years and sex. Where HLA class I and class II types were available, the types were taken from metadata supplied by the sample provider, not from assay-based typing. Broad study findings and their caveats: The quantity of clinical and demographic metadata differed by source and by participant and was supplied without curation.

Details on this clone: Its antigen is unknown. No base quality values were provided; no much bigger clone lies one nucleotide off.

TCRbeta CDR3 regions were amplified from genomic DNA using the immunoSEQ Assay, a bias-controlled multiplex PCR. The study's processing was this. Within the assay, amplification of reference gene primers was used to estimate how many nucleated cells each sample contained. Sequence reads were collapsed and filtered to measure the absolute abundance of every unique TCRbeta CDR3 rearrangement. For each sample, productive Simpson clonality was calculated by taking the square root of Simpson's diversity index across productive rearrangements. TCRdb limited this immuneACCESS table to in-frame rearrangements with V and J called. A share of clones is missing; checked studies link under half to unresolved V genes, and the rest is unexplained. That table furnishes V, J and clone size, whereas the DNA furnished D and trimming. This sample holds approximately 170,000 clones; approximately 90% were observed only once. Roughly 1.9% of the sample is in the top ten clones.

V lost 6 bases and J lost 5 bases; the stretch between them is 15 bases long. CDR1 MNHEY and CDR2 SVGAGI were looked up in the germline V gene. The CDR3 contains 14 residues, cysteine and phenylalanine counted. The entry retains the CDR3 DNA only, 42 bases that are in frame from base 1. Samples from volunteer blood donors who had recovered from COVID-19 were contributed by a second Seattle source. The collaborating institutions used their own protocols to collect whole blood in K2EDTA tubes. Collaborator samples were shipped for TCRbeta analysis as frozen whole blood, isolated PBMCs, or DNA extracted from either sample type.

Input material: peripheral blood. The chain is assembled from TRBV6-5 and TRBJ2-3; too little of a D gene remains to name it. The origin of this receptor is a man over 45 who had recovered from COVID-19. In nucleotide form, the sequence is TGTGCCAGCAGACCCTCGCCCCTAAAAGATACGCAGTATTTT. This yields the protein CASRPSPLKDTQYF.